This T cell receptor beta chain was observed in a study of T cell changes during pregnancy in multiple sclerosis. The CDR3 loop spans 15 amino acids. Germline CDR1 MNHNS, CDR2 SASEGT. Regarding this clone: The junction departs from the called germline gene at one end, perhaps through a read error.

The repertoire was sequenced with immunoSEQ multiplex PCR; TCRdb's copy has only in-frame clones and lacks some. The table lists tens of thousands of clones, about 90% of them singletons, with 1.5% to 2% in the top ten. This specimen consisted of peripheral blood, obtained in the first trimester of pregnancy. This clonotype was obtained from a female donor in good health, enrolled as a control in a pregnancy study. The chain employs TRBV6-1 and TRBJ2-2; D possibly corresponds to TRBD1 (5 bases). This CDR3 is CASREGVASTGELFF. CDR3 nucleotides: TGTGCCAGCAGGGAAGGGGTAGCCAGCACCGGGGAGCTGTTTTTT.